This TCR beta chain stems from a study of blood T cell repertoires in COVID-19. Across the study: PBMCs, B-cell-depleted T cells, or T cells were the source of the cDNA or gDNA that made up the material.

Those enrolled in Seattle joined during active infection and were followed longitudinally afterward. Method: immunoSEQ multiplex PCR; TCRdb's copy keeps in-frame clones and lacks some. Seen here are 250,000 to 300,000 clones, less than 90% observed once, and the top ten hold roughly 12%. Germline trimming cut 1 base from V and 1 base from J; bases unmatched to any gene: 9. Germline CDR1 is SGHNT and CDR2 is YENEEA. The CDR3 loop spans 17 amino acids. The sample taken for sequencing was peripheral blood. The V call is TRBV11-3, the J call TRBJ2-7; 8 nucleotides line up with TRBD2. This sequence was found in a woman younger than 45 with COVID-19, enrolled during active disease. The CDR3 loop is CASSLGFTSGPSYEQYF. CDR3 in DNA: TGTGCCAGCAGCTTAGGGTTCACTAGCGGTCCTTCCTACGAGCAGTACTTC.